This T cell receptor (beta chain) was sequenced for a study of breast tumors, draining lymph nodes, adjacent tissues. Study results and caveats: Tumors had less TCR diversity than lymph nodes, more than nontumor tissue.

TCRdb ran MiXCR on the multiplex PCR reads and lists one entry per CDR3 protein. This sample has 70,000 or so distinct CDR3 sequences, with roughly 40% found just once. The CDR3 is 12 residues long. V gave up 7 bases and J gave up 6 bases, with 9 bases separating them. Germline lookup yields CDR1 MNHNS and CDR2 SASEGT. This clonotype occurred many times. What it recognizes is unknown. The TCR comes from a female donor with breast cancer. Some clones in this sample may be carry-over from other donors' samples. The material sequenced was breast tumor tissue. The rearrangement uses TRBV6-1 and TRBJ1-4, with D unclear. CDR3 bases: TGTGCCAGCACCCTTACGGATGAAAAACTGTTTTTT. As protein: CASTLTDEKLFF.